This TCR beta chain was sequenced during a study of cytomegalovirus exposure and HLA in healthy donors. Study-level points and caveats: Some public TCRs appeared in many individuals, while most sequences were rare.

Donors were drawn from the approximately 120-subject validation cohort, separate from the roughly 700-subject first cohort. Note on this clone: The antigen remains undetermined.

J was trimmed by 6 bases and V by 5 bases; bases with no gene match: 6. This CDR3 spans 15 amino acids. Germline values: CDR1 SEHNR, CDR2 FQNEAQ (reference sequence). Clones were read by immunoSEQ multiplex PCR, and TCRdb kept only the in-frame ones, dropping some. The repertoire includes more than 75,000 clones, approximately 93% of them detected once, and roughly 0.65% sits in the top ten. This chain connects TRBV7-9 to TRBJ2-1; 11 positions match TRBD2. The sequence was obtained from a man aged 18 to 29 in good health and CMV-seronegative. Sequenced material: PBMCs. The DNA for the CDR3 is TGTGCCAGCAGCACTGGGACTAGCGGAGCCAATGAGCAGTTCTTC. It specifies CASSTGTSGANEQFF.